This T cell receptor beta chain was sequenced during a study of cytomegalovirus exposure and HLA in healthy donors. Regarding this clone: As yet, its antigen is unknown.

It was healthy bone marrow donors who served as donors. The PCR was carried out with 60 Vbeta primers and 13 Jbeta primers. Some clones are missing from TCRdb's copy, which holds only in-frame ones; the method was immunoSEQ multiplex PCR. In the table there are about 140,000 clones, more than 65% of which are singletons. Notes on the study in general: Among TCR beta chains of equal frequency, HLA-associated ones were more clonally expanded in a later analysis. HLA restriction was apparent for most CMV-associated TCR beta chains in a later analysis. Whilst most TCR sequences proved rare, a subset of public TCRs occurred across many donors.

CDR1 and CDR2 (germline): SGHAT, FQNNGV. The length of the CDR3 is 16 residues. This TCR was sampled from a woman aged 25 to 45 in good health and CMV-seronegative. This chain connects TRBV11-2 to TRBJ2-5; the match to TRBD2 covers 9 bases. Judging by the DNA end, TRBJ2-7 fits better; the J call may be wrong. The sample taken for sequencing was PBMCs. The CDR3 DNA reads TGTGCCAGCAGCTCCCGGGGTAGCGGGAGTCCCCACGAGCAGTACTTC. Protein sequence: CASSSRGSGSPHEQYF.